These 6 T cell receptor beta chains originate from one sample sequenced in a study of early T cells in non-severe SARS-CoV-2 infection. TCRdb re-analysed the 5' RACE reads in MiXCR, keeping a single row per CDR3 protein. The table has roughly 35,000 distinct CDR3 sequences, about 5.3% seen once. The source material was whole blood. The receptors were sampled from an adult who was a healthcare worker with PCR-confirmed SARS-CoV-2 infection or an uninfected control (not recorded which).

This clonotype showed up just a few times. The rearrangement links TRBV10-3 to TRBJ1-1, with D maybe TRBD1 (5 bases). The germline CDR1 and CDR2 sequences are ENHRY and SYGVKD. Trimming cost V 0 bases and J 5 bases, with 16 bases left between them. The CDR3 runs to 16 residues. CDR3 nucleotide sequence: TGTGCCATCAGTGAGTCGAACCAGGGAACGAGTACTGAAGCTTTCTTT. This sequence encodes CAISESNQGTSTEAFF.

This clonotype was picked up many times. The chain is built from TRBV19 and TRBJ2-1; D is perhaps TRBD1 or TRBD2 (5 bases each). This CDR3 is built from 15 residues. Germline V CDR1 and CDR2: LNHDA, SQIVND (reference sequence). Trimming took off 0 bases at V and 9 bases at J, with 15 bases between the two ends. CDR3 residues: CASSIDQFARGEQFF. The CDR3 nucleotides read TGTGCCAGTAGTATAGATCAATTTGCGAGGGGTGAGCAGTTCTTC.

The rearrangement links TRBV29-1 to TRBJ2-3; TRBD2 agrees at 11 bases. The V gene end was trimmed by 6 bases and the J gene end by 4 bases; junction bases not matched to a gene: 6. Germline loops: CDR1 SQVTM, CDR2 ANQGSEA. The CDR3 spans 14 residues. For the CDR3, the DNA is TGCAGCGTGGGGTTAGCGGGAGGGCCAGATACGCAGTATTTT. This sequence encodes CSVGLAGGPDTQYF.

This clonotype occurred many times. The chain employs TRBV10-3 and TRBJ1-1, with 7 bases matching TRBD1. V shed 10 bases, J shed 1 base, and the junction held 9 bases outside the gene matches. Germline V gene data show CDR1 as ENHRY and CDR2 as SYGVKD. This CDR3 has 14 amino acids. CDR3 sequence reads: CATRGSRSNTEAFF. For the CDR3, the DNA is TGTGCCACCAGGGGGTCGAGGTCGAACACTGAAGCTTTCTTT.

The rearrangement joins TRBV2 to TRBJ2-7; D remains ambiguous. Trimming took 6 bases from V and 2 from J, leaving 14 bases between them. The CDR3 consists of 14 residues. Germline-derived CDR1 and CDR2 are SNHLY and FYNNEI. This CDR3 reads CASREPWHPYEQYF. The CDR3 nucleotides are TGTGCCAGCAGAGAACCCTGGCACCCCTACGAGCAGTACTTC.

This clonotype has just a few counts. The gene calls are TRBV9 and TRBJ2-5, with D tentatively TRBD2 (7 bases). The CDR3 is 14 residues long. Germline lookup yields CDR1 SGDLS and CDR2 YYNGEE. Trimming removed 2 bases from V and 5 bases from J, with 13 bases in between. DNA of the CDR3: TGTGCCAGCAGCGTGGGGGCGCGGGAGGAGACCCAGTACTTC. Protein sequence: CASSVGAREETQYF.